This TCR beta chain was recorded in a study of metastatic and nonmetastatic thyroid tumors. For the study at large: Repertoire comparisons spanned blood and tumor or nodule tissue from malignant and benign thyroid patients. Findings and limits, study-wide: Within blood and tumor, benign nodules reportedly had significantly lower TCR beta diversity than malignant thyroid tumors did.

Thyroid surgery was performed in patients who had received no treatment beforehand. In the authors' methods: The study's classifier, a distant-metastasis tool for papillary thyroid cancer, was built using CDR3 differences across clinicopathological groups. TCRdb reassembled clones from the PCR reads with MiXCR. The authors' filters were not applied to this entry. The sample shows 25,000 to 35,000 clones, roughly 15% of them seen only once. The CDR3 has 19 amino acids. The V gene's germline CDR1 is SGHTA and CDR2 FQGNSA. With 1 base clipped from V and 3 bases from J, the junction kept 14 bases outside the gene matches. This clone was counted at least ten times. No antigen is known for it.

Material for sequencing was blood. This chain uses TRBV7-2 with TRBJ2-7; the match to TRBD1 covers 11 bases. The clonotype was recovered from a female donor with papillary thyroid cancer or a benign thyroid nodule (not recorded which). Some clones in this sample may be carry-over from other donors' samples. The CDR3 sequence is CASSLGRTGGAVVIYEQYF. CDR3 nucleotides: TGTGCCAGCAGCTTAGGGAGGACAGGGGGCGCGGTAGTCATCTACGAGCAGTACTTC. The complete variable domain, with remaining parts taken from reference TRBV7-2 and TRBJ2-7, reads GAGVSQSPSNKVTEKGKDVELRCDPISGHTALYWYRQSLGQGLEFLIYFQGNSAPDKSGLPSDRFSAERTGGSVSTLTIQRTQQEDSAVYLCASSLGRTGGAVVIYEQYFGPGTRLTVT.